This T cell receptor beta chain emerged from a study of blood T cell repertoires in COVID-19. Study-level information: The study drew acute and convalescent COVID-19 samples from the United States, Italy and Spain. PBMCs, B-cell-depleted T cells, or T cells provided the cDNA or gDNA that made up the material.

Germline V lookup: CDR1 SGDLS, CDR2 YYNGEE. The CDR3 loop spans 16 amino acids. The junction had 12 bases not matched to a gene; V was cut back by 4 bases and J by 4 bases. Profiling relied on immunoSEQ multiplex PCR, and the TCRdb table lists in-frame clones only, not all of them. The data contain over 90,000 clones, 87% of them singletons. Specimen: peripheral blood. The TCR was taken from a man in his forties or fifties with active COVID-19. This chain uses TRBV9 with TRBJ2-7; 9 bases agree with TRBD2. CDR3 sequence reads: CASSPFSAGGFYEQYF. CDR3 nucleotides: TGTGCCAGCAGCCCCTTTTCAGCGGGGGGATTTTACGAGCAGTACTTC.